This TCR beta chain is drawn from a study of blood T cell repertoires in COVID-19. Study information: The United States, Italy and Spain provided the acute and convalescent COVID-19 samples. T cells, B-cell-depleted T cells, or PBMCs provided the cDNA or gDNA that served as material.

CDR1 is SNHLY and CDR2 is FYNNEI in the germline V gene. Deletions cut 6 bases from V and 5 bases from J, with 16 bases between. The CDR3 loop spans 14 amino acids. Sequenced by immunoSEQ multiplex PCR; TCRdb stores in-frame clones only, minus some. Here the sample spans about 400,000 clones, 86% being singletons. Enrolled during active infection, Seattle patients were then followed longitudinally. The sequence derives from a woman in her sixties with COVID-19, enrolled during active disease. Specimen: peripheral blood. The chain combines TRBV2 with TRBJ1-2, with a possible D match to TRBD1 (6 bases). CDR3 loop: CASSPAGGAYGYTF. The CDR3 DNA is TGTGCCAGCAGCCCCGCGGGGGGGGCGTATGGCTACACCTTC.